This is a list of T cell receptor beta chains from one sample in a study of shared clonotypes between healthy human individuals. TCRdb's copy holds only in-frame clones and misses some; the assay was immunoSEQ multiplex PCR. The sample consists of about 800,000 clones, 96% of them appearing once. Material for sequencing was naive CD8+ T cells sorted from blood. All receptors come from a young man in good health. The CDR3 runs from the conserved cysteine through the conserved F or W. A D gene is named only where the DNA matches it firmly. Clone size, where shown, is once, few, many, or a class for clones that have expanded.

V gene	J gene	clone size	D gene	CDR3 DNA	CDR3 protein
TRBV2	TRBJ2-5	.	.	TGTGCCAGCAGTCCGTCAGAGTCTCAAGAGACCCAGTACTTC	CASSPSESQETQYF
TRBV7-9	TRBJ2-3	.	.	TGTGCCAGCACCCTAGGGGGGGGCGGGGGCACAGATACGCAGTATTTT	CASTLGGGGGTDTQYF
TRBV7-9	TRBJ2-1	.	.	TGTGCCAGCAGCTTAATTCATCGACGGGGGTTTCACAATGAGCAGTTCTTC	CASSLIHRRGFHNEQFF
TRBV7-6	TRBJ2-7	.	.	TGTGCCAGCAGCCGGACTAACTCCTACGAGCAGTACTTC	CASSRTNSYEQYF
TRBV9	TRBJ2-1	.	TRBD2	TGTGCCAGCAGCGTCCCGACTAGCGGGATCTTGGATGAGCAGTTCTTC	CASSVPTSGILDEQFF
TRBV28	TRBJ2-7	few	TRBD1	TGTGCCAGCAGGGCCGGGACAGGTTGGTACGAGCAGTACTTC	CASRAGTGWYEQYF
TRBV27	TRBJ2-3	.	TRBD2	TGTGCCAGCAGTCAACTAGCGGGAACCACAGATACGCAGTATTTT	CASSQLAGTTDTQYF
TRBV15	TRBJ2-7	.	.	TGTGCCACCAGCAGAGACCCTCTCGCGGTAGTCTACGAGCAGTACTTC	CATSRDPLAVVYEQYF
TRBV19	TRBJ2-1	.	.	TGTGCCAGTCAGACAGTGATCGGACCAGAGAATGAGCAGTTCTTC	CASQTVIGPENEQFF
TRBV25-1	TRBJ2-7	.	.	TGTGCCAGCGGATCCTACGAGCAGTACTTC	CASGSYEQYF
TRBV10-3	TRBJ2-3	.	TRBD2	TGTGCCATCAACTCACCGGGACTAGCGGGCACAGATACGCAGTATTTT	CAINSPGLAGTDTQYF
TRBV6-6	TRBJ2-5	.	.	TGTGCCAGCGGCGAGGGGATTCGGGAGACCCAGTACTTC	CASGEGIRETQYF
TRBV5-4	TRBJ2-7	.	TRBD2	TGTGCCAGCAGCTTGCTTCCTAGCGGGAGTCTCTCCGAGCAGTACTTC	CASSLLPSGSLSEQYF
TRBV5-1	TRBJ2-2	.	TRBD2	TGCGCCGGCAGCCCAGGACTAGCGGGAGGGCCGGCCGGGGAGCTGTTTTTT	CAGSPGLAGGPAGELFF
TRBV27	TRBJ1-5	.	.	TGTGCCAGCAGTTTATATCGGGGGCTCGGAAGCAATCAGCCCCAGCACTTT	CASSLYRGLGSNQPQHF
TRBV28	TRBJ1-4	.	.	TGTGCCAGCAGTTGGACCGAGGTTGGGGAAAAACTGTTTTTT	CASSWTEVGEKLFF
TRBV7-8	TRBJ2-7	.	TRBD2	TGTGCCAGCACCCGTACTAGCGGGACATACGAGCAGTACTTC	CASTRTSGTYEQYF
TRBV27	TRBJ1-5	.	TRBD1	TGTGCCAGCAGTTTACAGACAGGGGGTCAGCCCCAGCATTTT	CASSLQTGGQPQHF
TRBV27	TRBJ2-7	.	.	TGTGCCAGCAGCCTAGGGGGCGGGGACCTTACCTACGAGCAGTACTTC	CASSLGGGDLTYEQYF
TRBV6-5	TRBJ2-5	.	.	TGTGCCAGCAGCTCTTGGGGGAGTCAAGAGACCCAGTACTTC	CASSSWGSQETQYF
TRBV11-2	TRBJ1-1	once	TRBD1	TGTGCCAGCAGCTGGCTACAGGGACAGACGAACACTGAAGCTTTCTTT	CASSWLQGQTNTEAFF
TRBV27	TRBJ2-3	once	.	TGTGCCAGCAGTTCTCCTCCAGATACGCAGTATTTT	CASSSPPDTQYF
TRBV28	TRBJ2-1	.	.	TGTGCCAGCAGTTTAGTGCTGGGGAACAATGAGCAGTTCTTC	CASSLVLGNNEQFF
TRBV19	TRBJ2-3	.	TRBD1	TGTGCCAGTAGAGACAGGGGGCGTGGGGATACGCAGTATTTT	CASRDRGRGDTQYF
TRBV5-5	TRBJ1-1	.	.	TGTGCCAGCAGCTTGTCCAGTGGCCCAAGGAAGGCTTTCTTT	CASSLSSGPRKAFF
TRBV5-1	TRBJ2-7	.	.	TGCGCCAGCAGCTGGAACGGACGAGGGCTCTCCTACGAGCAGTACTTC	CASSWNGRGLSYEQYF
TRBV13	TRBJ2-2	.	TRBD2	TGTGCCAGCAGCTACCGGGACTACCGGATGACCGGGGAGCTGTTTTTT	CASSYRDYRMTGELFF
TRBV9	TRBJ2-1	.	.	TGTGCCAGCATTGGGTCGCAGCGCCCCCCTCTTGATGAGCAGTTCTTC	CASIGSQRPPLDEQFF
TRBV27	TRBJ2-2	.	.	TGTGCCAGCAGTTTAGTTTCCCCGAACACCGGGGAGCTGTTTTTT	CASSLVSPNTGELFF
TRBV5-1	TRBJ2-1	.	.	TGCGCCACCTTCCCCACTCCCTCTAACTACAATGAGCAGTTCTTC	CATFPTPSNYNEQFF
TRBV6-6	TRBJ2-7	.	.	TGTGCCAGCAGTTACTCGATTGGGACTGAAAACCGAGAGCAGTACTTC	CASSYSIGTENREQYF
TRBV7-6	TRBJ2-2	.	.	TGTGCCAGCAGCTCCCTTTCCTTCAAGGCTGGGATCGGGAACACCGGGGAGCTGTTTTTT	CASSSLSFKAGIGNTGELFF